These T cell receptor beta chains were read from a single sample in a study of siplizumab effects on memory and regulatory T cells. Method: immunoSEQ multiplex PCR; TCRdb's copy keeps in-frame clones and lacks some. The table has roughly 120,000 clones, approximately 94% seen once; the top ten hold 1.5% to 2%. Sequencing was performed on non-Treg CD4+ T cells sorted from blood. The receptors originated from a human donor in good health. CDR3s include the opening cysteine and the closing phenylalanine or tryptophan. A D gene is named only where the DNA matches it firmly. Clone size appears in some rows only: once, few, many, or a class for an expanded clone.

V	J	D	size	CDR3	DNA
TRBV5-8	TRBJ2-5	TRBD1	.	CASSVGQAPGLAQYF	TGTGCCAGCAGCGTCGGACAGGCGCCTGGTTTGGCCCAGTACTTC
TRBV6-1	TRBJ1-5	.	.	CASSEAVTSNQPQHF	TGTGCCAGCAGTGAAGCTGTAACTAGCAATCAGCCCCAGCATTTT
TRBV5-1	TRBJ1-2	.	.	CASSFGLNYGYTF	TGCGCCAGCAGCTTCGGACTGAACTATGGCTACACCTTC
TRBV30	TRBJ2-7	TRBD2	.	CAWRTSGVSYEQYF	TGTGCCTGGAGGACTAGCGGGGTCTCCTACGAGCAGTACTTC
TRBV18	TRBJ2-5	.	.	CASSPIGTKFQETQYF	TGTGCCAGCTCACCAATAGGGACCAAGTTCCAAGAGACCCAGTACTTC
TRBV7-9	TRBJ2-7	TRBD2	.	CASSRGDSGPEQYF	TGTGCCAGCAGCCGGGGGGATTCGGGGCCCGAGCAGTACTTC
TRBV4-2	TRBJ1-2	.	.	CASSQEGGTAGIGYTF	TGTGCCAGCAGCCAAGAGGGAGGAACCGCGGGGATTGGCTACACCTTC
TRBV2	TRBJ1-1	.	.	CASSEINGGNTEAFF	TGTGCCAGCAGTGAAATTAATGGGGGGAACACTGAAGCTTTCTTT
TRBV5-4	TRBJ2-5	TRBD2	.	CASSLRTSGSSETQYF	TGTGCCAGCAGCCTCCGGACTAGCGGGAGTTCAGAGACCCAGTACTTC
TRBV9	TRBJ1-1	.	few	CASSVGSWTEAFF	TGTGCCAGCAGCGTTGGAAGTTGGACTGAAGCTTTCTTT
TRBV7-8	TRBJ1-1	.	.	CASSPDSEAFF	TGTGCCAGCAGCCCCGACAGTGAAGCTTTCTTT
TRBV28	TRBJ2-7	.	.	CASSWTVGTVSYEQYF	TGTGCCAGCAGTTGGACGGTGGGGACGGTCTCCTACGAGCAGTACTTC
TRBV19	TRBJ2-1	TRBD2	.	CASSHRGTSVRSYNEQFF	TGTGCCAGTAGCCATAGGGGGACTAGCGTACGCTCCTACAATGAGCAGTTCTTC
TRBV15	TRBJ1-1	.	.	CATSRDRAAFF	TGTGCCACCAGCAGAGACAGGGCCGCTTTCTTT
TRBV4-1	TRBJ2-6	TRBD1	.	CASSPLGQGGTNVLTF	TGCGCCAGCAGCCCCCTGGGACAGGGCGGGACCAACGTCCTGACTTTC
TRBV7-9	TRBJ1-1	.	.	CASSPSGARRARGTEAFF	TGTGCCAGCAGCCCTAGTGGGGCCCGCAGGGCTAGGGGCACTGAAGCTTTCTTT
TRBV6-1	TRBJ2-2	.	.	CASSVWRTNTGELFF	TGTGCCAGCAGTGTGTGGAGGACCAACACCGGGGAGCTGTTTTTT
TRBV27	TRBJ1-1	.	.	CASRLQGRLSEAFF	TGTGCCAGCAGGCTACAGGGTAGGCTTTCTGAAGCTTTCTTT
TRBV19	TRBJ2-5	.	.	CASTGPEETQYF	TGTGCCAGTACGGGGCCCGAAGAGACCCAGTACTTC
TRBV6-1	TRBJ1-1	.	.	CASTPLQQHEAFF	TGTGCCAGCACCCCGCTCCAGCAGCATGAAGCTTTCTTT
TRBV7-9	TRBJ2-7	.	once	CASSLAALGSYEQYF	TGTGCCAGCAGCTTAGCCGCGTTGGGATCCTACGAGCAGTACTTC
TRBV7-7	TRBJ2-1	TRBD2	.	CASSSLAGSYNEQFF	TGTGCTAGCAGCTCATTAGCGGGGTCCTACAATGAGCAGTTCTTC